Following are 21 T cell receptor beta chains from one sample sequenced in a study of T cell changes during pregnancy in multiple sclerosis. Produced via immunoSEQ multiplex PCR; TCRdb's table is partial and in-frame only. The top ten clones hold under 1.5% of a sample with around 80,000 clones, roughly 94% of them seen once. Here the sequenced sample was peripheral blood, taken before pregnancy. The receptors originated from a female donor with multiple sclerosis, enrolled in a pregnancy study.

CDR3 amino acids: CASSDFQGETQYF. CDR3 bases: TGTGCCAGCAGTGACTTCCAGGGAGAGACCCAGTACTTC. This chain joins TRBV2 and TRBJ2-5, with a tentative D call TRBD1 (5 bases). CDR3 length equals 13 residues. Germline loops: CDR1 SNHLY, CDR2 FYNNEI. V was trimmed by 3 bases and J by 4 bases, leaving 9 bases between them.

The V call is TRBV4-2, the J call TRBJ2-1, with TRBD2 as a possible D gene (6 bases). The germline V gene has CDR1 LGHNA and CDR2 YNFKEQ. The CDR3 has 14 amino acids. Between the trimmed V and J ends, which lost 8 bases and 3 bases, there was a span of 14 bases. CDR3 nucleotides: TGTGCCAGCGCAAGAGGAGGGGACTACAATGAGCAGTTCTTC. It specifies CASARGGDYNEQFF.

The J gene is TRBJ2-5, the V gene TRBV7-9, with 9 positions matching TRBD2. Germline V gene lookup returns CDR1 SEHNR and CDR2 FQNEAQ (reference sequence). The V segment lost 1 base and the J segment 6 bases; nucleotides outside the gene matches: 6. The CDR3 contains 15 residues. The CDR3: CASSLVGAGGQTQYF. Here the CDR3 DNA reads TGTGCCAGCAGCTTAGTGGGAGCGGGGGGCCAGACCCAGTACTTC.

This chain joins TRBV4-2 and TRBJ2-3; D uncertain. CDR3 size: 19 residues. V gave up 0 bases and J gave up 4 bases, with 23 bases separating them. The V gene's germline CDR1 is LGHNA and CDR2 YNFKEQ. CDR3 DNA sequence: TGTGCCAGCAGCCAAGATTCCGCCCAGGATCTGATGAGAGCAGATACGCAGTATTTT. It encodes CASSQDSAQDLMRADTQYF.

V usage is TRBV6-6 and J usage is TRBJ2-2, with D hard to call. Trimming removed 6 bases from V and 5 bases from J, with 7 bases in between. The CDR3 is made up of 12 amino acids. The germline V gene encodes CDR1 MNHNY and CDR2 SVGAGI (reference sequence). CDR3 DNA sequence: TGTGCCAGCAGCTCGAGGACCGGGGAGCTGTTTTTT. Its translation is CASSSRTGELFF.

This clone appeared once. V and J are TRBV28 and TRBJ1-5; the match to TRBD1 covers 9 bases. This CDR3 is built from 15 residues. The germline CDR1 and CDR2 sequences are MDHEN and SYDVKM. Trimming cost V 4 bases and J 8 bases; bases outside gene matches: 9. In DNA, the CDR3 is TGTGCCAGCAGTTCGATCCGGGACAGGGTTAAGCCCCAGCATTTT. Its translation is CASSSIRDRVKPQHF.

V gene TRBV14 combines with J gene TRBJ2-1; 8 bases are a match to TRBD2. The J segment lost 9 bases and the V segment lost 4 bases, leaving 17 bases of the junction unmatched. Germline V gene sequence: CDR1 SGHDN, CDR2 FVKESK. The CDR3 runs to 17 residues. The CDR3 DNA reads as TGTGCCAGCAGCCGAGACATAAGCGGGGGACCCAGGGTTGAGCAGTTCTTC. Encoded protein: CASSRDISGGPRVEQFF.

The chain couples TRBV29-1 to TRBJ1-2; 10 nucleotides agree with TRBD1. The CDR3 covers 16 residues. V was clipped by 3 bases and J by 5 bases; unmatched bases: 12. From germline, CDR1 is SQVTM and CDR2 ANQGSEA. The CDR3 DNA is TGCAGCGTTGACTCCGGGACAGGGGTTAAGAATTATGGCTACACCTTC. Its translation is CSVDSGTGVKNYGYTF.

The chain combines TRBV5-1 with TRBJ2-5; 7 nucleotides agree with TRBD1. V lost 1 base, J lost 4 bases, and 4 bases stayed unmatched. The CDR3 totals 14 residues. Per the germline V gene, CDR1 is SGHRS and CDR2 is YFSETQ. The DNA of the CDR3 is TGCGCCAGCAGCTTGTGGACAGGTCCAGAGACCCAGTACTTC. It yields the protein CASSLWTGPETQYF.

The V and J genes are TRBV5-1 and TRBJ2-5; 9 bases agree with TRBD2. V shed 4 bases, J shed 4 bases, and the junction held 8 bases outside the gene matches. The germline CDR1 and CDR2 sequences are SGHRS and YFSETQ. The CDR3 is made up of 15 amino acids. CDR3 nucleotides: TGCGCCAGCAGCCGGGGTAGCGGGGGTAGAGAGACCCAGTACTTC. Its translation: CASSRGSGGRETQYF.

This chain uses TRBV29-1 with TRBJ2-1, with 13 bases identical to TRBD2. V lost 4 bases to trimming and J lost 15 bases; unmatched junction nucleotides: 12. CDR3 length: 14 residues. CDR1 and CDR2 (germline): SQVTM, ANQGSEA. CDR3 loop: CSVGTSGGVGLGFF. CDR3 sequence (DNA): TGCAGCGTTGGGACTAGCGGGGGCGTCGGGCTGGGGTTCTTC.

The V gene is TRBV9, the J gene TRBJ1-3; D call uncertain. Germline CDR1 reads SGDLS; CDR2 reads YYNGEE. The length of the CDR3 is 15 residues. With 3 bases removed from V and 3 bases from J, the gap between germline ends came to 13 bases. CDR3 in amino acids: CASSGTGRGGNTIYF. DNA of the CDR3: TGTGCCAGCAGCGGAACTGGACGGGGTGGAAACACCATATATTTT.

The chain employs TRBV10-1 and TRBJ1-2; D may be TRBD1 (5 bases). This CDR3 has 13 residues. Looked up from germline, CDR1 is WNHNN and CDR2 is SYGVQD (reference sequence). The V and J ends lost 10 bases and 3 bases respectively, with 15 bases between them. The CDR3 nucleotides read TGCGCCACCAGACCCCGGGGGGACTATGGCTACACCTTC. Protein product: CATRPRGDYGYTF.

V is TRBV30 and J is TRBJ2-3; possible D gene TRBD2, 6 bases. The CDR3 length is 14 residues. CDR1 and CDR2 (germline): GTSNPN, SVGIG (reference sequence). The germline V and J ends were trimmed by 4 bases and 2 bases, with 13 bases remaining between them. The CDR3 DNA reads TGTGCCTGGACTTATTGGACTAACACAGATACGCAGTATTTT. Amino acid sequence: CAWTYWTNTDTQYF.

The gene calls are TRBV15 and TRBJ1-1; D may be TRBD1 (5 bases). This CDR3 has 14 amino acids. The germline V gene has CDR1 LNHNV and CDR2 YYDKDF (reference sequence). V lost 2 bases to trimming and J lost 3 bases, with 10 bases between them. The CDR3: CATSRPGEDTEAFF. In nucleotides, the CDR3 is TGTGCCACCAGCAGACCGGGGGAGGACACTGAAGCTTTCTTT.

This clone turned up a few times. The chain has TRBV2 and TRBJ1-1; D unresolved. The CDR3 runs to 12 residues. The V end lost 10 bases, the J end lost 1 base, and 10 bases lay between the germline ends. The germline V gene has CDR1 SNHLY and CDR2 FYNNEI. In nucleotides, the CDR3 is TGTGCCAACGACGACAAGAACACTGAAGCTTTCTTT. Amino acid sequence: CANDDKNTEAFF.

This chain joins TRBV19 and TRBJ1-2; TRBD1 agrees at 11 bases. The CDR3 sequence is 14 residues long. Germline CDR1 is LNHDA and CDR2 is SQIVND (reference sequence). Losses at the gene ends were 4 bases for V and 8 bases for J; bases not matched to a gene: 6. The CDR3 is CASSKPGQGDGYTF. CDR3 sequence (DNA): TGTGCCAGTAGTAAACCGGGACAGGGGGACGGCTACACCTTC.

The chain combines TRBV10-1 with TRBJ1-5; TRBD1 might be the D (5 bases). Germline lookup yields CDR1 WNHNN and CDR2 SYGVQD (reference sequence). This CDR3 has 14 amino acids. Trimming took 8 bases from V and 6 from J, leaving 17 bases between them. The DNA of the CDR3 is TGCGCCAGCCCTACCCGGGGGTTAGGTCAGCCCCAGCATTTT. Its translation: CASPTRGLGQPQHF.

The V and J genes are TRBV9 and TRBJ2-1; tentatively, D is TRBD2 (7 bases). CDR1 and CDR2 from the germline V gene are SGDLS and YYNGEE. V gave up 3 bases and J gave up 3 bases, with 16 bases separating them. CDR3 length: 16 residues. CDR3 bases: TGTGCCAGCAGCGCCCGGGGCGGGGGCTACTACAATGAGCAGTTCTTC. Encoded protein: CASSARGGGYYNEQFF.

The chain combines TRBV29-1 with TRBJ2-2; TRBD2 agrees at 7 bases. The germline CDR1 and CDR2 sequences are SQVTM and ANQGSEA. V lost 1 base to trimming and J lost 6 bases; unmatched junction nucleotides: 11. The CDR3 spans 16 residues. The CDR3 sequence is CSVEAFSGESAGELFF. DNA of the CDR3: TGCAGCGTTGAAGCTTTCAGCGGGGAGTCGGCCGGGGAGCTGTTTTTT.

The chain combines TRBV5-6 with TRBJ2-5; D ambiguous. Germline CDR1 reads SGHDT; CDR2 reads YYEEEE. V was clipped by 1 base and J by 4 bases, with 8 bases between them. The CDR3 has 13 residues. CDR3: CASSLFGRETQYF. As DNA, the CDR3 is TGTGCCAGCAGCTTGTTTGGCCGAGAGACCCAGTACTTC.